This entry lists 9 T cell receptor beta chains sequenced from one sample in a study of shared clonotypes between healthy human individuals. Assay used: immunoSEQ multiplex PCR; TCRdb lists only in-frame clones, some missing. In the table there are more than 550,000 clones, about 91% of which are singletons. As defined, naive CD8 cells were CD45RO-negative and positively selected for CCR7, with terminally differentiated effector memory CD45RA+ cells excluded. The specimen sequenced was naive CD8+ T cells sorted from blood. The receptors originated from a man aged 25 to 45 in good health.

The J gene is TRBJ2-4, the V gene TRBV5-1; 15 bases agree with TRBD2. After removal of 4 bases from V and 1 base from J, the junction contained 3 bases not matched to a gene. This CDR3 spans 17 amino acids. CDR1 is SGHRS, CDR2 YFSETQ, per germline. Here the CDR3 DNA reads TGCGCCAGCAGCCTGGGACTAGCGGGAGGCGCCAAAAACATTCAGTACTTC. Encoded protein: CASSLGLAGGAKNIQYF.

This chain joins TRBV28 and TRBJ2-1; 10 bases align to TRBD1. Germline CDR1 MDHEN, CDR2 SYDVKM. CDR3 size: 15 residues. After removal of 8 bases from V and 9 bases from J, the junction contained 13 bases not matched to a gene. The CDR3: CASQTGTGDLGEQFF. The CDR3 nucleotides are TGTGCCAGCCAAACCGGGACAGGGGATCTCGGTGAGCAGTTCTTC.

The chain uses TRBV5-1 and TRBJ2-1; the D gene is possibly TRBD2 (6 bases). Trimming took off 6 bases at V and 6 bases at J, with 19 bases between the two ends. The CDR3 length is 15 residues. The germline CDR1 and CDR2 sequences are SGHRS and YFSETQ. CDR3 in DNA: TGCGCCAGCAACCTTCCGGGCCTCGGGAGCAATGAGCAGTTCTTC. This codes for CASNLPGLGSNEQFF.

This rearrangement joins TRBV19 to TRBJ2-1; D remains ambiguous. V was shortened by 3 bases and J by 4 bases, with 13 bases between the two germline ends. CDR1 is LNHDA, CDR2 SQIVND, per germline (reference sequence). The CDR3 is made up of 15 amino acids. CDR3 loop: CASSILLTPYNEQFF. The DNA for the CDR3 is TGTGCCAGTAGTATCCTCCTGACACCTTACAATGAGCAGTTCTTC.

The chain uses TRBV30 and TRBJ2-3, with D hard to call. The CDR3 consists of 14 residues. The germline V and J ends were trimmed by 0 bases and 0 bases, with 7 bases remaining between them. Germline CDR1 and CDR2: GTSNPN and SVGIG (reference sequence). CDR3 DNA: TGTGCCTGGAGTGTAGGATGGAGCACAGATACGCAGTATTTT. This sequence encodes CAWSVGWSTDTQYF.

This clone has more than one count but fewer than ten. The chain carries TRBV27 and TRBJ1-1; 7 nucleotides match TRBD1. The CDR3 totals 19 residues. The germline V gene has CDR1 MNHEY and CDR2 SMNVEV (reference sequence). Trimming took 4 bases from V and 4 from J; bases not matched to a gene: 21. CDR3: CASSSQIPLEDRVGTEAFF. The CDR3 region has the DNA TGTGCCAGCAGTTCTCAGATACCCTTAGAAGACAGGGTCGGCACTGAAGCTTTCTTT.

The chain couples TRBV7-9 to TRBJ1-1; tentative D call: TRBD1 (6 bases). V lost 5 bases, J lost 5 bases, and 9 bases lay in between. The CDR3 is 12 residues long. CDR1 is SEHNR and CDR2 is FQNEAQ in the germline V gene (reference sequence). The CDR3 reads CASSRGGTEAFF. CDR3 nucleotide sequence: TGTGCCAGCAGCCGAGGGGGAACTGAAGCTTTCTTT.

This chain uses TRBV5-5 with TRBJ2-7, with 8 nucleotides matching TRBD2. Germline CDR1 reads SGHKS; CDR2 reads YYEKEE (reference sequence). CDR3 length: 17 residues. V lost 5 bases and J lost 3; bases outside the gene matches: 16. The CDR3 coding sequence is TGTGCCAGCAGGGCAGCGGGAGCCATGCCGGCTGTCTACGAGCAGTACTTC. This encodes CASRAAGAMPAVYEQYF.

The rearrangement uses TRBV27 and TRBJ1-5, with no clear D. Trimming took off 7 bases at V and 1 base at J, with 11 bases between the two ends. The CDR3 is 14 amino acids. Looked up from germline, CDR1 is MNHEY and CDR2 is SMNVEV (reference sequence). CDR3: CASMVAGSNQPQHF. CDR3 in DNA: TGTGCCAGCATGGTAGCGGGGAGCAATCAGCCCCAGCATTTT.